This T cell receptor beta chain was found in a study of blood T cell repertoires in COVID-19. Study in general: COVID-19 samples, acute and convalescent, were from the United States, Italy and Spain. PBMCs, B-cell-depleted T cells, or T cells were the source of the cDNA or gDNA that made up the material.

CDR3 size: 15 residues. The germline gives CDR1 MNHNS, CDR2 SASEGT. V was trimmed by 3 bases and J by 4 bases, leaving 10 bases between them. Original processing methods: Researchers report that nucleated cell counts were estimated from reference gene primer amplification. Profiled with immunoSEQ multiplex PCR; TCRdb holds only in-frame clones, not every one. Clone size and the V and J calls come from that table; the DNA yielded D and trimming. The sample holds roughly 170,000 clones, roughly 78% seen once. In Seattle, patients joined the study during active infection and were tracked longitudinally. Material for sequencing was peripheral blood. This receptor was obtained from a woman between 55 and 75 years old with COVID-19, enrolled during active disease. The chain has TRBV6-1 and TRBJ2-6; D gene ambiguous. DNA for the CDR3: TGTGCCAGCAGTGACAGGTTACCGGGGGCCAACGTCCTGACTTTC. It yields the protein CASSDRLPGANVLTF.